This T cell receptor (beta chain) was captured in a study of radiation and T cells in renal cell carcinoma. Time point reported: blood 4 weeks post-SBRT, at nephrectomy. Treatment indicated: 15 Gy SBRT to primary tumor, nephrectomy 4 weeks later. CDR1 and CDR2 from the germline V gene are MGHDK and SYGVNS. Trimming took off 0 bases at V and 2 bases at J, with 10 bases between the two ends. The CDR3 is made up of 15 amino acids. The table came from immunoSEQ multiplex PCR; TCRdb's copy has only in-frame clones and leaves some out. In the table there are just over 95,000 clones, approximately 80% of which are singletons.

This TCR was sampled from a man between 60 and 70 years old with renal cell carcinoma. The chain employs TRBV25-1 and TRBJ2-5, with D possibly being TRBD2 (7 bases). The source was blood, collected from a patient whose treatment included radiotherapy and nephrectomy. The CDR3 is CASSEYRGGQETQYF. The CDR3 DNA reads TGTGCCAGCAGTGAATATAGGGGGGGACAAGAGACCCAGTACTTC.